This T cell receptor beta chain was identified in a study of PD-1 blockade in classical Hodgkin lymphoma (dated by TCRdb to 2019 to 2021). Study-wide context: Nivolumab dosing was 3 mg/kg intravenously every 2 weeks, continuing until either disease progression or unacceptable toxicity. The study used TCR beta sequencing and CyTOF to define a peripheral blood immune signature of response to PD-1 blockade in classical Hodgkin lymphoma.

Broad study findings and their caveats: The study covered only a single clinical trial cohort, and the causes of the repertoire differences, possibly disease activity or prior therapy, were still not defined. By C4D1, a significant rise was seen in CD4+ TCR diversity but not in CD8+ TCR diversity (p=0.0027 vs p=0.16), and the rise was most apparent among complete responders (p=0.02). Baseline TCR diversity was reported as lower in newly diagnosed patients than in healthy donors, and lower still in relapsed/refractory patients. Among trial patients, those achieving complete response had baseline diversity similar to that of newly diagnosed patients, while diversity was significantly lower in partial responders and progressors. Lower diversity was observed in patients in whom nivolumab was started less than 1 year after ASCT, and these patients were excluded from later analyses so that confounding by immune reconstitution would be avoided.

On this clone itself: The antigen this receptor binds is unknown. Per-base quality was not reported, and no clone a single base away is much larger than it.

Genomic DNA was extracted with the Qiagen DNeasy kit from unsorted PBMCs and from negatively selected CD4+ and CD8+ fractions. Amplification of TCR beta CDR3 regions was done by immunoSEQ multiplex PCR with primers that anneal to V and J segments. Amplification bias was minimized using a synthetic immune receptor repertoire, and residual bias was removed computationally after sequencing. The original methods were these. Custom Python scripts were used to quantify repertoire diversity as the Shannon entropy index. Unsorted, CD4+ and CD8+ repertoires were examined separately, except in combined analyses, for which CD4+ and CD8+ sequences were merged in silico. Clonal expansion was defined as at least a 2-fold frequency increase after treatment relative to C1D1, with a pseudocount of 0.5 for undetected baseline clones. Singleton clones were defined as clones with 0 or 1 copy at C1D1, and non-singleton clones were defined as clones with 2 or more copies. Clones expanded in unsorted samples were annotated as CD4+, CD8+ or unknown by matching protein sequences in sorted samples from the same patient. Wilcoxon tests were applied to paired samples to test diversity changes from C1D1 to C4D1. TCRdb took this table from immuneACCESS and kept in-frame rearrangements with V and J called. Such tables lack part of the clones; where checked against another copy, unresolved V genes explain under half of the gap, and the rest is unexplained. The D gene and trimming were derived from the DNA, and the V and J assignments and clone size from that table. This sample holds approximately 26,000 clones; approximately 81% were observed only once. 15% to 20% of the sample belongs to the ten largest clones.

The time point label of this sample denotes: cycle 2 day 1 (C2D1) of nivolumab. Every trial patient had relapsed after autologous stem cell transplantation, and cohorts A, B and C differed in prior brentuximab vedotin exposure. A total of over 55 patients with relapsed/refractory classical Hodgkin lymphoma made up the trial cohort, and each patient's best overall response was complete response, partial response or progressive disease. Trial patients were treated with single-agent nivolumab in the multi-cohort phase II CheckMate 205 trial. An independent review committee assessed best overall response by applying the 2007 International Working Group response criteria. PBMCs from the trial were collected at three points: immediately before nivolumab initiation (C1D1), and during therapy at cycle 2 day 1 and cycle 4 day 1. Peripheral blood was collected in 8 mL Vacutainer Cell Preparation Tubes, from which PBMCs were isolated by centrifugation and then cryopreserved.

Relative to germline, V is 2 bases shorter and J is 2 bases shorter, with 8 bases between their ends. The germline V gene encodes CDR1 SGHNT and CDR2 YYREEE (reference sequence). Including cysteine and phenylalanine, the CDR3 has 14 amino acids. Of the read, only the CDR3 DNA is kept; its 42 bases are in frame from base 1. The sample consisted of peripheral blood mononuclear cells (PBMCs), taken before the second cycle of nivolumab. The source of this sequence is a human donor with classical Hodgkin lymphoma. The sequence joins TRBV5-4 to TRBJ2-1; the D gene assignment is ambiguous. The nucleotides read TGTGCCAGCAGCTTACGAGACCCCTACAATGAGCAGTTCTTC. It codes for CASSLRDPYNEQFF.